This T cell receptor beta chain was observed in a study of OX40 agonist ivuxolimab in advanced cancers. As for this clone: The antigen is not known.

Sequenced by immunoSEQ multiplex PCR; TCRdb stores in-frame clones only, minus some. The table has 37,000 or so clones, approximately 86% seen once. The germline V gene encodes CDR1 LNHDA and CDR2 SQIVND (reference sequence). V lost 9 bases, J lost 3 bases, and 18 bases lay in between. The CDR3 totals 15 residues. Study-wide findings and caveats: Some nonresponders also had low normalized T-cell clonal expansion. More expanded clones were seen, on average, in CD8+ T cells than in CD4+.

The sample consisted of CD4+ or CD8+ T cells sorted from blood, taken in a trial of the OX40 agonist ivuxolimab. The sequence was obtained from an adult with an advanced solid tumor such as melanoma, head and neck, liver or kidney cancer. The chain carries TRBV19 and TRBJ2-1, with unresolved D. This chain's CDR3 is CASQTDNNNYNEQFF. The DNA of the CDR3 is TGTGCCAGCCAAACTGACAACAACAACTACAATGAGCAGTTCTTC.